This T cell receptor beta chain stems from a study of tumor and adjacent non-tumor tissue in lung cancer. No cell sorting was done before RNA was extracted from the tissue. More than 3 cm separated this lung sample from the edge of the tumor. Three rounds of nested PCR, following a modified ARM-PCR protocol, produced the TCRbeta library. TCRdb re-called the multiplex PCR reads with MiXCR, one entry per CDR3 protein. The profile covers about 43,000 distinct CDR3 sequences, with roughly 60% appearing a single time and roughly 42% taken by the ten largest. CDR1 and CDR2 (germline): SEHNR, FQNEAQ (reference sequence). Trimming stripped 8 bases from V and 5 bases from J, with 7 bases between. This CDR3 has 11 residues.

The specimen was distant non-tumor lung tissue. This TCR was recovered from a man aged 45-65 years with non-small cell lung cancer. This rearrangement joins TRBV7-9 to TRBJ2-1; no definite D call. CDR3 amino acids: CASSPDNEQFF. DNA of the CDR3: TGTGCCAGCTCCCCAGACAATGAGCAGTTCTTC.